The sequence of this T cell receptor beta chain was determined in a study of T cells in Graves' hyperthyroidism and ophthalmopathy. This clonotype was picked up a small number of times. TCR beta CDR3 regions were amplified from RNA. Primed by the HTBI set, a first-round RT-PCR was run on the TCR CDR3. From the multiplex PCR reads, TCRdb called clonotypes with MiXCR, one entry per CDR3 protein. This table holds 600,000 to 900,000 distinct CDR3 sequences, about 16% found once. Germline CDR1 is SQVTM and CDR2 is ANQGSEA. V dropped 7 bases and J dropped 0 bases, with 18 bases sitting between them. The CDR3 runs to 15 residues.

Sequenced material: blood. This TCR was recovered from a young man with Graves' hyperthyroidism. V and J are TRBV29-1 and TRBJ1-1; no clear D gene. This CDR3 is CSGEHTDSMNTEAFF. The DNA of the CDR3 is TGCAGCGGCGAACACACTGACTCAATGAACACTGAAGCTTTCTTT.